These 27 T cell receptor beta chains were sequenced from one sample in a study of T cell changes during pregnancy in multiple sclerosis. The table came from immunoSEQ multiplex PCR; TCRdb's copy has only in-frame clones and leaves some out. Here the sample spans some 40,000 clones, about 88% being singletons. The source material was CD8+ T cells from peripheral blood mononuclear cells, sampled in the first trimester of pregnancy. Source of these receptors: a female donor with multiple sclerosis, enrolled in a pregnancy study.

This clone was counted once. This rearrangement joins TRBV7-3 to TRBJ2-7; 9 bases are a match to TRBD1. With V trimmed by 4 bases and J by 1 base, 5 bases remained unmatched. CDR1 and CDR2 (germline): SGHTA, FQGTGA. The CDR3 covers 15 residues. The DNA for the CDR3 is TGTGCCAGCAGCTACACCGGGACAGGGTCCTACGAGCAGTACTTC. Its translation is CASSYTGTGSYEQYF.

The chain joins TRBV9 to TRBJ2-1, with D possibly TRBD2 on 7 matching bases. This CDR3 comprises 15 residues. The germline CDR1 and CDR2 sequences are SGDLS and YYNGEE. V was clipped by 1 base and J by 2 bases, with 10 bases between them. The CDR3, as DNA: TGTGCCAGCAGCGTATCGGGGGGCACCTACAATGAGCAGTTCTTC. It codes for CASSVSGGTYNEQFF.

This clone was detected only once. The J gene is TRBJ2-3, the V gene TRBV4-2; D possibly corresponds to TRBD2 (6 bases). Germline V gene lookup returns CDR1 LGHNA and CDR2 YNFKEQ. Deletions cut 2 bases from V and 3 bases from J, with 9 bases between. The CDR3 contains 14 residues. The CDR3 is CASSQRLATDTQYF. CDR3 sequence (DNA): TGTGCCAGCAGCCAAAGGCTAGCGACAGATACGCAGTATTTT.

V and J are TRBV4-2 and TRBJ2-3; 11 positions agree with TRBD2. Per the germline V gene, CDR1 is LGHNA and CDR2 is YNFKEQ. V dropped 1 base and J dropped 0; count of bases not matched to a gene: 0. The CDR3 loop spans 16 amino acids. The CDR3 nucleotides are TGTGCCAGCAGCCAAGGGACTAGCGGGAGCACAGATACGCAGTATTTT. Its translation: CASSQGTSGSTDTQYF.

The chain joins TRBV9 to TRBJ2-6; tentative D call: TRBD1 (6 bases). CDR3 length: 13 residues. Germline CDR1 and CDR2: SGDLS and YYNGEE. The V end lost 6 bases, the J end lost 2 bases, and 6 bases lay between the germline ends. The CDR3 is CASKGAGANVLTF. The CDR3 bases are TGTGCCAGCAAGGGGGCTGGGGCCAACGTCCTGACTTTC.

The gene calls are TRBV12-5 and TRBJ2-5; D perhaps matches TRBD1 (5 bases). The length of the CDR3 is 15 residues. CDR1 is LGHNT, CDR2 FRNRAP, per germline. The V end was cut by 3 bases, the J end by 5 bases, with 16 bases between. The CDR3, as DNA: TGTGCTAGTGGTTTTCTAGGGGTCCGGTGGGAGACCCAGTACTTC. Its translation: CASGFLGVRWETQYF.

This chain links TRBV18 with TRBJ2-1, with TRBD1 matching 8 bases. CDR1 is KGHSH and CDR2 is LQKENI in the germline V gene. V lost 0 bases and J lost 8; bases outside the gene matches: 15. CDR3 size: 18 residues. CDR3 sequence reads: CASSPPTRWGSGGDEQFF. For the CDR3, the DNA is TGTGCCAGCTCACCACCTACCAGGTGGGGTTCAGGGGGCGATGAGCAGTTCTTC.

The J gene is TRBJ2-1, the V gene TRBV7-8, with TRBD1 matching over 10 bases. In germline, CDR1 is SGHVS, CDR2 FQNEAQ. J was trimmed by 3 bases and V by 0 bases; bases with no gene match: 8. The CDR3 covers 18 residues. The CDR3, as DNA: TGTGCCAGCAGCTTAGCGAGAGTCCGGGACAGGGGCTACAATGAGCAGTTCTTC. Amino acids: CASSLARVRDRGYNEQFF.

The chain joins TRBV5-6 to TRBJ2-2; 9 bases map to TRBD2. CDR3 length equals 15 residues. CDR1 is SGHDT and CDR2 is YYEEEE in the germline V gene. The V and J ends lost 4 bases and 2 bases, in that order; junction bases with no gene match: 3. This chain's CDR3 is CASSKGTSNTGELFF. The CDR3, as DNA: TGTGCCAGCAGCAAGGGGACTAGCAACACCGGGGAGCTGTTTTTT.

The genes are TRBV13 and TRBJ1-2; no definite D call. The CDR3 contains 21 residues. V was cut by 0 bases and J by 4 bases, with 30 bases left in between. The germline CDR1 and CDR2 sequences are PRHDT and FYEKMQ (reference sequence). CDR3 sequence: CASSLGLRVVGITTLGYGYTF. CDR3 in DNA: TGTGCCAGCAGCTTAGGCCTAAGGGTGGTCGGGATTACAACATTGGGCTATGGCTACACCTTC.

This chain connects TRBV4-3 to TRBJ1-2; D perhaps matches TRBD1 (6 bases). The CDR3 has 15 residues. The germline V gene has CDR1 LGHNA and CDR2 YSLEER. V gave up 1 base and J gave up 5 bases, with 14 bases separating them. CDR3 nucleotide sequence: TGCGCCAGCAGCCAAGCTCGGGGGGCCGGTTATGGCTACACCTTC. The encoded protein is CASSQARGAGYGYTF.

The J gene is TRBJ1-2, the V gene TRBV4-2; TRBD1 aligns across 8 bases. The germline gives CDR1 LGHNA, CDR2 YNFKEQ. J lost 5 bases, V lost 0 bases, and 8 bases had no gene match. The CDR3 totals 16 residues. CDR3: CASSQDLGGQVYGYTF. The CDR3 DNA sequence: TGTGCCAGCAGCCAAGATCTCGGGGGACAGGTTTATGGCTACACCTTC.

The chain recombines TRBV27 with TRBJ1-5, with D tentatively TRBD1 (5 bases). Germline V CDR1 and CDR2: MNHEY, SMNVEV (reference sequence). V lost 6 bases and J lost 2, with 11 bases in between. The CDR3 length is 14 residues. The CDR3 DNA reads TGTGCCAGCAGCACAGGTTTCGGCAATCAGCCCCAGCATTTT. Protein sequence: CASSTGFGNQPQHF.

This clone was recorded many times. The chain combines TRBV19 with TRBJ1-5; possible D gene TRBD1, 6 bases. The CDR3 has 16 residues. From germline, CDR1 is LNHDA and CDR2 SQIVND (reference sequence). Trimming removed 0 bases at V and 6 bases at J, with 15 bases between. CDR3 residues: CASSIDFTGFLQPQHF. The CDR3 DNA sequence: TGTGCCAGTAGTATAGACTTTACAGGGTTCCTTCAGCCCCAGCATTTT.

This clone was seen only a few times. The chain employs TRBV7-9 and TRBJ1-1; no clear D. V was shortened by 7 bases and J by 1 base, with 10 bases between the two germline ends. CDR3 length: 13 amino acids. CDR1 SEHNR and CDR2 FQNEAQ come from the germline V gene (reference sequence). DNA for the CDR3: TGTGCCAGCACTGCTCCGGGGAACACTGAAGCTTTCTTT. Translation gives CASTAPGNTEAFF.

This clone is labeled as medium-sized. The DNA of the CDR3 is TGTGCCTGGAGTGTTAACAGGTTGTACGAGCAGTACTTC. Protein sequence: CAWSVNRLYEQYF. This chain connects TRBV30 to TRBJ2-7, with D tentatively TRBD1 (5 bases). V lost 0 bases, J lost 4 bases, and 10 bases lay in between. This CDR3 is 13 amino acids long. CDR1 and CDR2 from the germline V gene are GTSNPN and SVGIG (reference sequence).

CDR3 amino acids: CASRGGYTEAFF. The CDR3 coding sequence is TGTGCCAGCAGGGGAGGGTACACTGAAGCTTTCTTT. The chain combines TRBV7-9 with TRBJ1-1, with D hard to call. The CDR3 is 12 residues long. The V gene lost 6 bases and the J gene lost 3 bases, with 8 bases spanning the gap. Germline V gene sequence: CDR1 SEHNR, CDR2 FQNEAQ (reference sequence).

The rearrangement joins TRBV6-6 to TRBJ2-3, with no clear D. The V end was cut by 0 bases, the J end by 4 bases, with 5 bases between. The CDR3 has 13 amino acids. Germline V CDR1 and CDR2: MNHNY, SVGAGI (reference sequence). CDR3 DNA sequence: TGTGCCAGCAGTTACTCAGCCGCAGATACGCAGTATTTT. As protein: CASSYSAADTQYF.

The chain carries TRBV4-1 and TRBJ1-1; D is uncertain. This CDR3 has 13 amino acids. Germline CDR1 reads MGHRA; CDR2 reads YSYEKL. The V end lost 4 bases, the J end lost 0 bases, and 6 bases lay between the germline ends. CDR3 sequence (DNA): TGCGCCAGCAGCCCCGGGATGAACACTGAAGCTTTCTTT. Amino acid sequence: CASSPGMNTEAFF.

A single count supports this clone. The chain joins TRBV6-1 to TRBJ2-7; tentatively, D is TRBD1 (5 bases). The CDR3 is made up of 16 amino acids. V was pared by 2 bases and J by 3 bases, with 17 bases between. CDR1 MNHNS and CDR2 SASEGT come from the germline V gene. The CDR3 loop is CASSEWAGNYLYEQYF. The CDR3 DNA sequence: TGTGCCAGCAGTGAATGGGCAGGGAATTACCTCTACGAGCAGTACTTC.

V is TRBV29-1 and J is TRBJ1-2; D gene ambiguous. The CDR3 is 14 residues long. The germline CDR1 and CDR2 sequences are SQVTM and ANQGSEA. Trimming took 4 bases from V and 0 from J, leaving 12 bases between them. The CDR3: CSVADSRANYGYTF. For the CDR3, the DNA is TGCAGCGTTGCGGATTCCCGGGCTAACTATGGCTACACCTTC.

The chain recombines TRBV9 with TRBJ1-4; D is perhaps TRBD1 (5 bases). The CDR3 covers 14 residues. CDR1 SGDLS and CDR2 YYNGEE come from the germline V gene. Trimming pared 2 bases from V and 3 bases from J, leaving 8 bases between. CDR3: CASSVGGANEKLFF. In DNA form, the CDR3 reads TGTGCCAGCAGCGTGGGAGGGGCTAATGAAAAACTGTTTTTT.

This chain connects TRBV27 to TRBJ2-7; 9 bases are shared with TRBD1. This CDR3 contains 17 residues. Unmatched junction bases numbered 12, after V lost 3 bases and J lost 3 bases. Looked up from germline, CDR1 is MNHEY and CDR2 is SMNVEV (reference sequence). The CDR3 loop reads CASSFVTLQGAVYEQYF. The CDR3 DNA reads as TGTGCCAGCAGTTTCGTAACGCTACAGGGGGCCGTCTACGAGCAGTACTTC.

The chain is built from TRBV5-6 and TRBJ2-1, with 10 bases aligning to TRBD2. Germline-derived CDR1 and CDR2 are SGHDT and YYEEEE. The V and J ends lost 5 bases and 2 bases, in that order; junction bases with no gene match: 4. The CDR3 runs 15 residues. CDR3 residues: CASRLAGTPYNEQFF. CDR3 nucleotide sequence: TGTGCCAGCAGACTAGCGGGGACCCCCTACAATGAGCAGTTCTTC.

The chain joins TRBV27 to TRBJ1-2; D might be TRBD1 (6 bases). Per the germline V gene, CDR1 is MNHEY and CDR2 is SMNVEV (reference sequence). The CDR3 runs 13 residues. Trimming took off 6 bases at V and 9 bases at J, with 17 bases between the two ends. The CDR3 here is CASRPGHKFRYTF. For the CDR3, the DNA is TGTGCCAGCAGGCCGGGACACAAGTTCCGCTACACCTTC.

The chain carries TRBV7-9 and TRBJ2-5; TRBD2 might be the D (6 bases). The CDR3 spans 11 residues. Germline V gives CDR1 SEHNR, CDR2 FQNEAQ (reference sequence). The CDR3 loop is CAIGEVGTQYF. The CDR3 nucleotides read TGTGCTATAGGGGAGGTGGGGACCCAGTACTTC.

The gene calls are TRBV5-6 and TRBJ2-3, with TRBD2 as a possible D gene (6 bases). There are 14 residues in the CDR3. The ends were cut back, 3 bases at V and 5 bases at J, with 13 bases in the middle. The V gene's germline CDR1 is SGHDT and CDR2 YYEEEE. The CDR3 nucleotides are TGTGCCAGCAGCTCGGGACCGCGGGGAGATACGCAGTATTTT. Translated: CASSSGPRGDTQYF.